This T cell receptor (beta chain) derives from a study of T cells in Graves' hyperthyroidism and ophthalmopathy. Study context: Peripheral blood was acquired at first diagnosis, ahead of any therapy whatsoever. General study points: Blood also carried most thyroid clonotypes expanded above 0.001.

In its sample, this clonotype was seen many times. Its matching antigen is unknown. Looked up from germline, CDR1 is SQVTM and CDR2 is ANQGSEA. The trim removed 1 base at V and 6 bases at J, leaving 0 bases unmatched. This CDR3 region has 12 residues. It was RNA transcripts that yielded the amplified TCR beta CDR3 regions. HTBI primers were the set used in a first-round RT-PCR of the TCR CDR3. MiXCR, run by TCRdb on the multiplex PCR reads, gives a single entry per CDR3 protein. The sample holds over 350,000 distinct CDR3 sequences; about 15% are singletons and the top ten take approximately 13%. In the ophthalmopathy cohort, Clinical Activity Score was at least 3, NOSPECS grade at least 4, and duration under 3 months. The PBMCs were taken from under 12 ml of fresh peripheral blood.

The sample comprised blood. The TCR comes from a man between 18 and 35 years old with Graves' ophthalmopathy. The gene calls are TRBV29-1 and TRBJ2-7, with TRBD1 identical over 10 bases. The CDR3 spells CSVEGTGGEQYF. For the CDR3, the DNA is TGCAGCGTTGAAGGGACAGGGGGCGAGCAGTACTTC.